This T cell receptor beta chain emerged from a study of blood T cells in healthy people across ages. This clonotype is a singleton in its sample. This CDR3 has 13 residues. The V gene's germline CDR1 is MNHNY and CDR2 SVGAGI (reference sequence). The V end was cut by 8 bases, the J end by 2 bases, with 10 bases between. For the second PCR, which ran for 7 to 11 cycles, a sample-barcoded 5' primer and a J-beta primer mix were used. Template switching added a 12-random-nucleotide identifier to every cDNA molecule. MiXCR, run by TCRdb on the 5' RACE reads, gives a single entry per CDR3 protein. Of some 690,000 distinct CDR3 sequences in the sample, about 20% were seen once.

The sequence was collected from a man aged 70-80 years in good health. Material for sequencing was blood. The rearrangement uses TRBV6-6 and TRBJ1-3; weak D call: TRBD1 (5 bases). This CDR3 reads CASGRGTGNTIYF. CDR3 bases: TGTGCCAGCGGCCGGGGGACTGGAAACACCATATATTTT.